This T cell receptor (beta chain) came from a study of response to subunit inactivated influenza vaccine. From germline, CDR1 is SGHVS and CDR2 FQNEAQ. This CDR3 is 14 amino acids long. Trimming stripped 3 bases from V and 8 bases from J, with 15 bases between. TCRdb re-analysed the RT-PCR reads in MiXCR, keeping a single row per CDR3 protein. This sample has hundreds of thousands of distinct CDR3 sequences, with roughly 25% found just once. The sequences come from CD4+ T cells sorted from PBMCs, collected 4 to 6 days after vaccination. V is TRBV7-8 and J is TRBJ2-3; TRBD1 or TRBD2 may be the D gene (6 bases each). The TCR was taken from a man between 50 and 59 years old who received an inactivated influenza vaccine. CDR3 sequence (DNA): TGTGCCAGCAGCTTGGAGGGGGGTTTCGGTACGCAGTATTTT. Translated, it gives CASSLEGGFGTQYF.